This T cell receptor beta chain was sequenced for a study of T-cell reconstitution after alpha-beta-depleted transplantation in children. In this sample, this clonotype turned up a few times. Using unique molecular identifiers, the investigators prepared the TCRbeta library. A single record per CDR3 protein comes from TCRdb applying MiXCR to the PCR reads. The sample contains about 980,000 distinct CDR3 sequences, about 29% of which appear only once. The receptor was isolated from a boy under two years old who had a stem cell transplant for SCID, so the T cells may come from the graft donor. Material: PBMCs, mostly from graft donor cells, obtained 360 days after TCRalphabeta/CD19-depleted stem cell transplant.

The CDR3 loop is CASSARLAGGVDTQYF. CDR3 coding DNA: TGTGCCAGCAGCGCCCGACTAGCGGGGGGAGTAGATACGCAGTATTTT. The chain uses TRBV7-2 and TRBJ2-3, with 13 bases fitting TRBD2. CDR3 length equals 16 residues. Germline loops: CDR1 SGHTA, CDR2 FQGNSA. J lost 5 bases, V lost 5 bases, and 7 bases had no gene match.